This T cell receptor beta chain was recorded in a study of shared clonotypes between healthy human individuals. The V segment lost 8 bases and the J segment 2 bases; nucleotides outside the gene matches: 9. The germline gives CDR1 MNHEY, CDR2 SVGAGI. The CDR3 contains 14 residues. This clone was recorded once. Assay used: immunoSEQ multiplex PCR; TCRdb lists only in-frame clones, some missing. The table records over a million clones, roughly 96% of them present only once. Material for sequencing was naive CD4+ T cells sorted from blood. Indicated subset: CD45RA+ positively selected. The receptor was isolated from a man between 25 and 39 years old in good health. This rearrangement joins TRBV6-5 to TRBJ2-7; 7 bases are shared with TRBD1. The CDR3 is CASGQRQGAYEQYF. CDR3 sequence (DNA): TGTGCCAGCGGACAACGACAGGGCGCCTACGAGCAGTACTTC.